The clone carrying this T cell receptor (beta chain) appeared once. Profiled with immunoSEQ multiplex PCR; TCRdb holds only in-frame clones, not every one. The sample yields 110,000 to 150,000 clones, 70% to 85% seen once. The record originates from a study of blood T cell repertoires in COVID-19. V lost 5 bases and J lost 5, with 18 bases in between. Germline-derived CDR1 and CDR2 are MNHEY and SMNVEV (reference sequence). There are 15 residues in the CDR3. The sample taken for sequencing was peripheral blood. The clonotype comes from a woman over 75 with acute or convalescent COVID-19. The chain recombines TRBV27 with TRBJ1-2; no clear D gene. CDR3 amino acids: CASSPLQVPSYGYTF. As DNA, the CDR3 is TGTGCCAGCAGTCCTCTTCAGGTCCCAAGTTATGGCTACACCTTC.